Included here is one T cell receptor (beta chain) sequence, with context. Its antigen remains unknown. Target depth was 1 in 200,000 to 1 in 1 million T cells, about 10x per clonotype. Repertoires were generated with immunoSEQ multiplex PCR, while TCRdb's copy carries only in-frame clones and drops some. The sample gives about 140,000 clones, more than 85% of which show up once; 10% to 13% is in the top ten. The CDR3 covers 15 residues. In germline, CDR1 is SEHNR, CDR2 FQNEAQ (reference sequence). V was pared by 11 bases and J by 0 bases, with 18 bases between. These data are taken from a study of cytotoxic CD8 clonotypes in ibrutinib-treated CLL. General study findings and limits: Public clonotypes occurred uncommonly; on treatment, they contracted or remained stable.

The sequence derives from a human donor with chronic lymphocytic leukemia. The sequences come from PBMCs, collected after 12 months of ibrutinib treatment. The chain employs TRBV7-9 and TRBJ2-3; the D gene is possibly TRBD2 (6 bases). CDR3 amino acids: CAGGNSLVSTDTQYF. CDR3 nucleotides: TGTGCCGGCGGGAATAGTCTCGTCAGCACAGATACGCAGTATTTT.